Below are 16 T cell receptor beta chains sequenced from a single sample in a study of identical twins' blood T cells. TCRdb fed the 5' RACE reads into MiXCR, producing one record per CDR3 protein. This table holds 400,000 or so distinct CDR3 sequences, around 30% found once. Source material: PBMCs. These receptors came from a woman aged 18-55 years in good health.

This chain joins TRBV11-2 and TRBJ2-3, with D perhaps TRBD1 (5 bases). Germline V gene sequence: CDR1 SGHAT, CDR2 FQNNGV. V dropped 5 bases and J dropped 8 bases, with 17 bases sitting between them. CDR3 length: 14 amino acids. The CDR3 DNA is TGTGCCAGCAGCGCAAGACATGGGGCGGTTACGCAGTATTTT. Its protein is CASSARHGAVTQYF.

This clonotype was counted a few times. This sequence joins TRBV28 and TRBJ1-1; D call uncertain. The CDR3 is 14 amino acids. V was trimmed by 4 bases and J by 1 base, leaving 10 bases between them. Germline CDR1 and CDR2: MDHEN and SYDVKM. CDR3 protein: CASSSIRWNTEAFF. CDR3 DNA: TGTGCCAGCAGTTCCATCCGCTGGAACACTGAAGCTTTCTTT.

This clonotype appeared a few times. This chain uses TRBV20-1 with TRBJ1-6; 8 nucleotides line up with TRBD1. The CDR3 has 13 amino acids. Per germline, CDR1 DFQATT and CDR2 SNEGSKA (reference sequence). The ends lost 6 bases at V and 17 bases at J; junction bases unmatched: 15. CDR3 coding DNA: TGCAGTGCCCAGAACCCGACAGGGGCACTAGTCCACTTT. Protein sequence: CSAQNPTGALVHF.

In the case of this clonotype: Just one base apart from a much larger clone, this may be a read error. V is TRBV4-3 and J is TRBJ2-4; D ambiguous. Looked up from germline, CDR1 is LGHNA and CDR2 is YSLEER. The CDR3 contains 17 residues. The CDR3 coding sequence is TGCGCCGGCAGCCAAGAAGTCCCAATTCATGCCAAAAACATTCAGTACTTC. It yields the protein CAGSQEVPIHAKNIQYF.

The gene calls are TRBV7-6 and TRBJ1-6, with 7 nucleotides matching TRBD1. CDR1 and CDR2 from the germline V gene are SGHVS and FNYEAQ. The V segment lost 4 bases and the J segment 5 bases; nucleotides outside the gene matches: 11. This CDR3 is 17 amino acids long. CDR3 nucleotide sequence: TGTGCCAGCAGCTCAGAACCCCGACAGGGCAATAATTCACCCCTCCACTTT. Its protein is CASSSEPRQGNNSPLHF.

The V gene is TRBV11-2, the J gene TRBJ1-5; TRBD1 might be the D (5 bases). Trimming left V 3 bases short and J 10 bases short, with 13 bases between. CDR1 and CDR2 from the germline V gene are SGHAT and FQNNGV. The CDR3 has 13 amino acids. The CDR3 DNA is TGTGCCAGCAGCTTGGCAGGGAGCGACCCCCAGCATTTT. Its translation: CASSLAGSDPQHF. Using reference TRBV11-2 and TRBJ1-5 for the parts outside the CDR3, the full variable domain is EAGVAQSPRYKIIEKRQSVAFWCNPISGHATLYWYQQILGQGPKLLIQFQNNGVVDDSQLPKDRFSAERLKGVDSTLKIQPAKLEDSAVYLCASSLAGSDPQHFGDGTRLSIL.

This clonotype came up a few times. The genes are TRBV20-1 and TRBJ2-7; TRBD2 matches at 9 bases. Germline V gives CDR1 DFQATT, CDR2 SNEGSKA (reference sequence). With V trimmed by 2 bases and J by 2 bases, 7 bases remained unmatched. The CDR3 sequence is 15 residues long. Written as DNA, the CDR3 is TGCAGTGCTAGAACCCGTAGCGGGAGACCCTACGAGCAGTACTTC. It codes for CSARTRSGRPYEQYF.

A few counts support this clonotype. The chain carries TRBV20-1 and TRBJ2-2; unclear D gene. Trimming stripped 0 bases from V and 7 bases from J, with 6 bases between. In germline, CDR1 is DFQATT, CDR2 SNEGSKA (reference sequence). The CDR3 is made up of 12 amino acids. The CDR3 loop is CSARDRGGELFF. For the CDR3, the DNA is TGCAGTGCTAGAGATCGAGGCGGGGAGCTGTTTTTT.

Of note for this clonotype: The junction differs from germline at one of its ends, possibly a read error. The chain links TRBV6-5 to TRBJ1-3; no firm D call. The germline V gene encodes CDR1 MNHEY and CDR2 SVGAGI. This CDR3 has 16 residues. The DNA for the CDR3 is TGTGCCATCAGTTACGCAGGATCTTCCTCTGGAAACACCATATATTTT. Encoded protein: CAISYAGSSSGNTIYF.

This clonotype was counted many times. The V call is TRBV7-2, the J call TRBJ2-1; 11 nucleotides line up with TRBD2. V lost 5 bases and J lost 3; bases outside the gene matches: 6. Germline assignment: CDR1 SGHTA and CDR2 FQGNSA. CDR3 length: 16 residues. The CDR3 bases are TGTGCCAGCAGCCTCTGGACTAGCGGGCGCTACAATGAGCAGTTCTTC. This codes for CASSLWTSGRYNEQFF. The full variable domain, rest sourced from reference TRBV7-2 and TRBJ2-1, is GAGVSQSPSNKVTEKGKDVELRCDPISGHTALYWYRQSLGQGLEFLIYFQGNSAPDKSGLPSDRFSAERTGGSVSTLTIQRTQQEDSAVYLCASSLWTSGRYNEQFFGPGTRLTVL.

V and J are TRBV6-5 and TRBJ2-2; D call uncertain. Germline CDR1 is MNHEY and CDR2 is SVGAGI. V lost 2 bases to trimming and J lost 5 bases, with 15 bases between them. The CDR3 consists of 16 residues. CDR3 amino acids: CASSYRLSGPTGELFF. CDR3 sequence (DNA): TGTGCCAGCAGTTACCGCCTGAGTGGACCGACCGGGGAGCTGTTTTTT.

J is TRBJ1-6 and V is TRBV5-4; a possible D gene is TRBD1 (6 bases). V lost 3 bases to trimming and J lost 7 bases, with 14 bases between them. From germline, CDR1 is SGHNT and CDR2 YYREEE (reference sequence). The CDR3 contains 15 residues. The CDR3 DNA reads TGTGCCAGCAGCTCCTACTTGACAGGCAATTCACCCCTCCACTTT. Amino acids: CASSSYLTGNSPLHF.

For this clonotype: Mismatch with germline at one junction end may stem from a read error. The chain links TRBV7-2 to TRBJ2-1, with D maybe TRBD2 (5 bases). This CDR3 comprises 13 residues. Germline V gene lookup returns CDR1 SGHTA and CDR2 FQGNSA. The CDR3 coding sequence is TGTGCCAGCACCATCCAATTCGAGGGCGGGCAGTTATTC. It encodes CASTIQFEGGQLF.

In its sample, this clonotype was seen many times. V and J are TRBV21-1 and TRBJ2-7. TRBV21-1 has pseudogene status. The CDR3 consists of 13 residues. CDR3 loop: CASSDRPLNTRYF. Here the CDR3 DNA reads TGTGCCAGCAGCGACCGACCTCTTAACACTCGGTACTTC.

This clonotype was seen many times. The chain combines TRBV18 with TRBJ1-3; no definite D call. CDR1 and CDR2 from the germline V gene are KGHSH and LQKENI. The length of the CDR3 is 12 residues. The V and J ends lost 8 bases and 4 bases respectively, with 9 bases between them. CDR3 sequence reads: CASSPGGNTIYF. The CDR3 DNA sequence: TGTGCCAGCAGCCCAGGAGGAAACACCATATATTTT.

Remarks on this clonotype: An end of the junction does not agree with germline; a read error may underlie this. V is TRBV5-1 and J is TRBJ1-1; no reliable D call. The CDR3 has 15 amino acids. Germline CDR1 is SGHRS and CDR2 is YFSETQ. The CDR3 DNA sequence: TGCGTCAGCAGCTTGACTCTTGGGAGGAGCACTGAAGCTTTCTTT. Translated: CVSSLTLGRSTEAFF.